These 14 T cell receptor beta chains share one sample of origin, sequenced in a study of siplizumab effects on memory and regulatory T cells. TCRdb keeps only in-frame clones here, not all; method: immunoSEQ multiplex PCR. Here the sample spans about 97,000 clones, roughly 90% being singletons. Sequencing was carried out using CD4+ T cells sorted from blood. The receptors originated from a human donor in good health.

The chain combines TRBV19 with TRBJ1-2; 7 bases line up with TRBD1. Unmatched junction bases numbered 18, after V lost 3 bases and J lost 8 bases. The CDR3 consists of 17 residues. Germline-derived CDR1 and CDR2 are LNHDA and SQIVND (reference sequence). The CDR3 is CASSIDNQRGRGMGYTF. CDR3 nucleotides: TGTGCCAGTAGTATCGATAACCAAAGGGGGCGCGGAATGGGCTACACCTTC.

This sequence joins TRBV5-4 and TRBJ1-1; D is unclear. The germline V and J ends were trimmed by 6 bases and 4 bases, with 16 bases remaining between them. Germline CDR1 reads SGHNT; CDR2 reads YYREEE (reference sequence). The CDR3 has 14 residues. This chain's CDR3 is CASNTPGSGTEAFF. As DNA, the CDR3 is TGTGCCAGCAACACCCCCGGTTCTGGCACTGAAGCTTTCTTT.

The chain combines TRBV29-1 with TRBJ2-5; D uncertain. The CDR3 covers 11 residues. Germline assignment: CDR1 SQVTM and CDR2 ANQGSEA. Trimming left V 5 bases short and J 2 bases short, with 6 bases between. The CDR3 DNA follows: TGCAGCGTTAACCCTCAAGAGACCCAGTACTTC. Amino acid sequence: CSVNPQETQYF.

This rearrangement joins TRBV15 to TRBJ2-3; no reliable D call. This CDR3 comprises 12 residues. The germline V and J ends were trimmed by 5 bases and 4 bases, with 7 bases remaining between them. CDR1 is LNHNV and CDR2 is YYDKDF in the germline V gene (reference sequence). CDR3 loop: CATSPLADTQYF. The CDR3 DNA reads TGTGCCACCAGCCCTCTCGCAGATACGCAGTATTTT.

This clone is a singleton in its sample. J is TRBJ1-3 and V is TRBV18; D unclear. The CDR3 length is 14 residues. Germline values: CDR1 KGHSH, CDR2 LQKENI. Trimming took off 1 base at V and 4 bases at J, with 8 bases between the two ends. The CDR3 protein is CASSPQAGGNTIYF. CDR3 nucleotides: TGTGCCAGCTCACCACAGGCCGGGGGAAACACCATATATTTT.

This chain links TRBV29-1 with TRBJ2-7; D is possibly TRBD2 (6 bases). This CDR3 region has 14 residues. The V gene lost 6 bases and the J gene lost 3 bases, with 18 bases spanning the gap. Germline V gives CDR1 SQVTM, CDR2 ANQGSEA. In nucleotides, the CDR3 is TGCAGCGTAGTCACGGGCGGGGCTTACTACGAGCAGTACTTC. It encodes CSVVTGGAYYEQYF.

The chain has TRBV5-8 and TRBJ1-3; no clear D. This CDR3 region has 14 residues. V dropped 0 bases and J dropped 3 bases, with 7 bases sitting between them. Germline V gives CDR1 SGHTS, CDR2 YDEGEE. CDR3 amino acids: CASSLGVFGNTIYF. CDR3 in DNA: TGTGCCAGCAGCTTGGGGGTATTTGGAAACACCATATATTTT.

J is TRBJ1-4 and V is TRBV29-1; D not resolved. The CDR3 spans 11 residues. CDR1 SQVTM and CDR2 ANQGSEA come from the germline V gene. Trimming cost V 4 bases and J 6 bases, with 6 bases left between them. CDR3 loop: CSVVRDEKLFF. In DNA, the CDR3 is TGCAGCGTTGTGCGGGATGAAAAACTGTTTTTT.

V usage is TRBV28 and J usage is TRBJ1-5; TRBD1 aligns across 8 bases. V gave up 6 bases and J gave up 7 bases; unmatched junction bases: 11. The CDR3 is 15 residues long. The V gene's germline CDR1 is MDHEN and CDR2 SYDVKM. The CDR3 sequence is CASRGDRGGAQPQHF. The CDR3 DNA sequence: TGTGCCAGCAGGGGTGACAGGGGCGGAGCCCAGCCCCAGCATTTT.

The chain has TRBV28 and TRBJ2-4; perhaps TRBD2 as D (6 bases). Trimming took 4 bases from V and 0 from J, leaving 10 bases between them. The CDR3 runs 15 residues. Germline values: CDR1 MDHEN, CDR2 SYDVKM. CDR3 in amino acids: CASSSTGLAKNIQYF. The CDR3 region has the DNA TGTGCCAGCAGTTCAACGGGACTAGCCAAAAACATTCAGTACTTC.

The chain is built from TRBV5-1 and TRBJ1-2, with TRBD1 matching over 7 bases. The germline gives CDR1 SGHRS, CDR2 YFSETQ. The CDR3 has 16 residues. The junction had 12 bases not matched to a gene; V was cut back by 4 bases and J by 3 bases. The CDR3 is CASSKHPDRDDYGYTF. The CDR3 nucleotides are TGCGCCAGCAGCAAACACCCAGACAGGGATGACTATGGCTACACCTTC.

This chain's CDR3 is CSVGDTGNEQFF. The CDR3 DNA reads as TGCAGCGTTGGGGACACAGGGAATGAGCAGTTCTTC. The genes are TRBV29-1 and TRBJ2-1; TRBD1 might be the D (6 bases). The ends were cut back, 4 bases at V and 7 bases at J, with 11 bases in the middle. CDR1 and CDR2 from the germline V gene are SQVTM and ANQGSEA. The CDR3 contains 12 residues.

This sequence joins TRBV5-1 and TRBJ1-1; D call uncertain. V was trimmed by 0 bases and J by 1 base, leaving 4 bases between them. The CDR3 runs to 13 residues. Germline V gives CDR1 SGHRS, CDR2 YFSETQ. The CDR3: CASSLAWNTEAFF. In DNA form, the CDR3 reads TGCGCCAGCAGCTTGGCCTGGAACACTGAAGCTTTCTTT.

The chain joins TRBV7-9 to TRBJ2-3; D is unresolved. Germline V gene data show CDR1 as SEHNR and CDR2 as FQNEAQ (reference sequence). The CDR3 sequence is 11 residues long. Trimming removed 3 bases from V and 2 bases from J, with 0 bases in between. The CDR3 reads CASSFTDTQYF. Written as DNA, the CDR3 is TGTGCCAGCAGCTTCACAGATACGCAGTATTTT.